This T cell receptor (beta chain) was profiled in a study of blood T cell repertoires in COVID-19. Study-wide context: Sites in the United States, Italy and Spain provided acute and convalescent COVID-19 samples. PBMCs, B-cell-depleted T cells, or T cells provided the cDNA or gDNA that made up the material.

Original processing notes: Amplified reference gene primers provided the basis for estimating nucleated cell counts. The protocol was immunoSEQ multiplex PCR, while the TCRdb copy is restricted to in-frame clones and leaves out a portion. V, J and clone size are taken as reported in that table, and D and trimming were inferred from the DNA itself. This sample has about 130,000 clones, with about 83% found just once. This CDR3 contains 15 residues. Trimming took off 2 bases at V and 3 bases at J, with 13 bases between the two ends. CDR1 and CDR2 (germline): SEHNR, FQNEAQ (reference sequence). This TCR was recovered from a man between 40 and 49 years old with active or convalescent COVID-19. V gene TRBV7-9 combines with J gene TRBJ1-2; D is uncertain. The material sequenced was peripheral blood. In nucleotides, the CDR3 is TGTGCCAGCAGCTTACTAGAATCATGGGACTATGGCTACACCTTC. This codes for CASSLLESWDYGYTF.